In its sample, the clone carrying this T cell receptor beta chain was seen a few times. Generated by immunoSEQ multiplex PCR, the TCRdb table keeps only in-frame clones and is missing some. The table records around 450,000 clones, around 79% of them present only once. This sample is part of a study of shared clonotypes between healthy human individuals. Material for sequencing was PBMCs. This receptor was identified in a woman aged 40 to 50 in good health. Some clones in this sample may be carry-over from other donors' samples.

The CDR3 loop is CASSPHTEETQYF. The CDR3 bases are TGTGCCAGCAGCCCCCACACGGAAGAGACCCAGTACTTC. The chain links TRBV9 to TRBJ2-5, with no clear D. This CDR3 is 13 amino acids long. V was clipped by 4 bases and J by 3 bases, with 10 bases between them. CDR1 is SGDLS and CDR2 is YYNGEE in the germline V gene.